This entry is about one TCR beta chain. This clone was counted only a few times. No antigen is known for it. No per-base quality is available; no much larger clone lies one base away. The protocol used for the library was the immunoSEQ multiplex PCR assay. For the multiplex PCR, a mixture combining 60 forward primers for TCR Vbeta segments and 13 reverse primers for TCR Jbeta segments was used. A multiplex PCR assay on genomic DNA amplified the CDR3 region of rearranged TCR beta genes. The Illumina HiSeq System was used to sequence the amplified TCR beta libraries as 87-base-pair reads. For the original study's pipeline: Across the roughly 640 repertoires, a later analysis counted around 80 million unique TCR beta chains, about 10 million of which were shared by at least two donors. Raw reads were error-corrected and collapsed into unique sequences by a nearest-neighbor algorithm in which closely related sequences were merged to remove PCR and sequencing errors. To assign V, D and J gene segments, CDR3 sequences were aligned to IMGT reference sequences. Each retained sequence needed at least a six-nucleotide match to both a V gene segment and a J gene segment. A rearrangement counted as productive if the CDR3 had no stop codons and remained in frame with V and J, and every other rearrangement counted as non-productive. Following IMGT convention, CDR3 was defined as the stretch from the second conserved V-encoded cysteine to the conserved J-encoded phenylalanine. The earlier analysis of approximately 500 of the donors excluded sequences that lacked an unambiguous match to a single V gene segment. In an earlier analysis of roughly 600 of the donors, a V segment was called functional when productive rearrangements were above 56.7%, and segregating when the standard deviation between donors exceeded 5%. A statistical classification framework was built for diagnosing cytomegalovirus status from the catalog of TCR beta chain sequences. V and J gene assignment, in a later analysis, came from comparing TCR nucleotide sequences with IMGT/GENE-DB human TR gene sequences. A later analysis assigned CDR3 sequences and most-parsimonious VDJ recombination scenarios with the TCRdist pipeline. In a later analysis, each TCR beta chain was defined by its CDR3 amino acid sequence together with its V-gene family, and reads without a unique V-gene family were excluded. In a later analysis, approximately 640 highly shared, low-generation-probability nucleotide sequences were removed to address suspected cross-contamination and a sequencing artifact. For each public chain, a later analysis derived a clonal expansion index from normalized ranks of inferred template counts within each repertoire. In a later analysis, generation probabilities were computed with a VDJ recombination model fitted to out-of-frame rearrangements, and the resulting probabilities were checked against IGoR. In a later analysis, hypergeometric tests were used to score TCR-TCR, TCR-HLA and TCR-CMV co-occurrence, with a repertoire-size bias correction applied to TCR pairs. False discovery rates were estimated in a later analysis by permuting HLA or CMV assignments 20 times. In a later analysis, co-occurring TCRs were grouped using DBSCAN, and TCRdist sequence similarity was added for clustering within HLA-allele-positive subsets. Repertoires with fewer than 30,000 or more than 120,000 public chains were left out of co-occurrence clustering, as were five repertoires with anomalous nucleotide sharing. TCRdb holds this immuneACCESS table with in-frame rearrangements only. Some clones are missing; in checked studies, unresolved V genes explain under half, and the rest has no known cause. The V and J calls and clone size were taken over from that table, and D and trimming were inferred from the DNA. For this sample there are roughly 150,000 clones; 75% to 80% appear just once. About 4% of the sample rests with the top ten.

The data are from a study of cytomegalovirus exposure and HLA in healthy donors listed by TCRdb under 2017. As for the study more broadly: According to an earlier analysis of several hundred of the donors, about 179 million T cells yielded 117 million unique TCR beta sequences and approximately 300 Gb of sequence data. An early release that covered about 600 HLA-typed donors contained 300 to 350 gigabases of sequencing data and approximately 85 million unique TCR sequences. Among the roughly 430 genotyped donors, about 85% belonged to the genetic ancestry cluster associated with self-reported Caucasian donors. The study aimed to test whether signatures of past pathogen exposure could be identified by cataloging public T cell receptors. The study used immunosequencing to profile the T cell repertoires of approximately 690 subjects and linked those repertoires to cytomegalovirus serostatus. A separate validation cohort of 90 to 150 different subjects was used in addition to the approximately 700-subject first cohort. The study combined high-throughput TCR immunosequencing, statistical association of individual TCRs with disease status, and machine learning to predict cytomegalovirus infection status. A later analysis re-examined previously published TCR beta repertoires from about 670 donors and added high-resolution HLA genotyping to investigate patterns of TCR occurrence. The later analysis used no new phenotypic data to find candidate immune exposures, relying instead on TCR beta sequences and their occurrence across donors. An earlier analysis of approximately 630 of the donors applied high-throughput TCR beta sequencing to assess whether each TCR beta V gene segment acted as functional or pseudogenic. Donor age, sex, ethnicity and CMV serostatus were collected together with the repertoire data. A later genetic analysis used genome-wide SNP genotypes for about 65% of the roughly 700 donors, treating that subset as a discovery cohort. All discovery cohort repertoires had been generated using a single sequencing platform. Both class I and class II loci were covered by HLA typing, at four-digit resolution. The number of typed donors differed by locus: roughly 629-640 for A, B, C, DRB1 and DQB1; 500 to 550 for DQA1; some 590 for DPA1; and about 450 for DPB1. A few DR-DQ haplotypes were treated as single units for association and clustering because of strong linkage in the cohort. Among 398 genotyped donors of the cohort, an average of approximately 200,000 unique TCR beta nucleotide sequences was sequenced per donor, of which 15% to 20% were non-productive. The research as a whole found: A further reported finding was that TCR beta sequences accurately predicted the HLA-A and HLA-B alleles for most subjects in the first cohort. Assigning TCR associations to individual alleles was difficult when HLA alleles, especially DR and DQ, strongly co-occurred. Most TCR sequences were seen in very few donors, while some public TCRs were found in many individuals. Linkage disequilibrium might explain the correlated functional status among segregating V segments, but an unknown experimental factor could not be ruled out. In the study, some 180 TCR beta chains were listed as associated with cytomegalovirus. In a later analysis, HLA-associated TCR beta chains showed more clonal expansion and lower generation probabilities than non-associated chains that were equally common. Because HLA typing was unavailable for some donors at each locus, only the typed subset was used in association tests. A later analysis found that most CMV-associated TCR beta chains appeared HLA-restricted, with HLA associations seemingly driven largely by CMV exposure. Compared with the roughly 700-donor mean, donors in an Asian-associated ancestry cluster had fewer N-insertions in productive TCRs, according to a later genetic analysis. In an earlier analysis of some 540 of the donors, most TCR beta V segments appeared in productive rearrangements about 90% or about 30% of the time, broadly matching IMGT annotations. Sequencing depth was assumed to be roughly uniform across donors in the presence/absence analyses, though that assumption may not hold. In a later genetic analysis, a missense DCLRE1C variant was associated with V-gene and J-gene trimming of TCR beta chains, and the association was replicated in an independent cohort. Several of the top co-occurrence clusters appeared to be linked to parvovirus B19, influenza, CMV and Epstein-Barr virus, according to a later analysis. In vitro tests confirmed that three of the cytomegalovirus-associated TCR beta chains recognize cytomegalovirus antigens. Seventeen rarely observed V segments, including chromosome 9 orphons, were excluded from the earlier analysis of just under 600 of the donors because counts were too low. Immune exposure information for the cohort was limited to CMV serostatus. The cohort was sequenced for TCR beta chains only, and without alpha or paired-chain data the features that could be detected were limited. The sequencing pipeline was judged likely to have produced a cluster of highly shared sequence variants as a technical artifact. A later analysis found that TCR association rates varied across HLA loci, with DRB1 alleles showing the most associated TCRs and HLA-C alleles the fewest. In a later analysis, around 17,000 TCR beta sequences were associated with specific HLA alleles at a false discovery rate of 0.05. It was suggested by the authors that the approach could potentially be generalized to other disease states and immunological phenotypes. Some IMGT-functional V segments, including TRBV6-2 and TRBV6-3, could not be distinguished by the 87-base-pair reads and were therefore excluded. In both the original and validation cohorts, the classifier was reported to diagnose cytomegalovirus status with high specificity and sensitivity.

The cohort comprised 670 or so healthy bone marrow donors. Cohort members were all nominally healthy when sampled, although unrecorded immune exposures were likely present. The donor was CMV seronegative and was included in the group of several hundred seronegative cohort members. A peripheral blood sample was provided by each donor, and peripheral blood mononuclear cells were used for TCR beta sequencing. The Qiagen DNeasy Blood Extraction Kit was used to extract genomic DNA from the blood cell samples. The germline V gene supplies CDR1 SNHLY and CDR2 FYNNEI. The V and J ends are trimmed by 1 base and 7 bases, leaving 14 bases between them. Its CDR3 holds 14 amino acids, cysteine through phenylalanine. Left in the record is the CDR3 DNA by itself, 42 bases read in frame from the first base.

Sequenced: PBMCs. The rearranged chain carries TRBV2 and TRBJ2-7; a confident D gene designation cannot be given. This clonotype originated in a male donor in good health and CMV-seronegative. The sequenced DNA is TGTGCCAGCAGTGAAGGGGCAGGCCGAGTGGAGCAGTACTTC. The resulting protein is CASSEGAGRVEQYF.